What follows is one TCR beta chain and its context. V lost 6 bases to trimming and J lost 1 base, with 10 bases between them. The CDR3 consists of 14 residues. Germline lookup yields CDR1 LNHDA and CDR2 SQIVND (reference sequence). This specimen belongs to a study of PD-L1 blockade in urothelial cancer. Libraries were prepared by immunoSEQ multiplex PCR; TCRdb keeps only in-frame clonotypes and omits some of them. The repertoire holds some 48,000 clones, with approximately 83% as singletons. Stated time point: peripheral blood 6 weeks after treatment start. The chain has TRBV19 and TRBJ1-5; a weak D match, TRBD1 (6 bases). This receptor was identified in a man aged 60 to 75 with urothelial cancer. This specimen consisted of PBMCs, obtained around atezolizumab (anti-PD-L1) treatment. For the CDR3, the DNA is TGTGCCAGTAGCATAACAGGGAGCAATCAGCCCCAGCATTTT. This gives the protein CASSITGSNQPQHF. The whole variable domain, filled in from reference TRBV19 and TRBJ1-5, reads DGGITQSPKYLFRKEGQNVTLSCEQNLNHDAMYWYRQDPGQGLRLIYYSQIVNDFQKGDIAEGYSVSREKKESFPLTVTSAQKNPTAFYLCASSITGSNQPQHFGDGTRLSIL.